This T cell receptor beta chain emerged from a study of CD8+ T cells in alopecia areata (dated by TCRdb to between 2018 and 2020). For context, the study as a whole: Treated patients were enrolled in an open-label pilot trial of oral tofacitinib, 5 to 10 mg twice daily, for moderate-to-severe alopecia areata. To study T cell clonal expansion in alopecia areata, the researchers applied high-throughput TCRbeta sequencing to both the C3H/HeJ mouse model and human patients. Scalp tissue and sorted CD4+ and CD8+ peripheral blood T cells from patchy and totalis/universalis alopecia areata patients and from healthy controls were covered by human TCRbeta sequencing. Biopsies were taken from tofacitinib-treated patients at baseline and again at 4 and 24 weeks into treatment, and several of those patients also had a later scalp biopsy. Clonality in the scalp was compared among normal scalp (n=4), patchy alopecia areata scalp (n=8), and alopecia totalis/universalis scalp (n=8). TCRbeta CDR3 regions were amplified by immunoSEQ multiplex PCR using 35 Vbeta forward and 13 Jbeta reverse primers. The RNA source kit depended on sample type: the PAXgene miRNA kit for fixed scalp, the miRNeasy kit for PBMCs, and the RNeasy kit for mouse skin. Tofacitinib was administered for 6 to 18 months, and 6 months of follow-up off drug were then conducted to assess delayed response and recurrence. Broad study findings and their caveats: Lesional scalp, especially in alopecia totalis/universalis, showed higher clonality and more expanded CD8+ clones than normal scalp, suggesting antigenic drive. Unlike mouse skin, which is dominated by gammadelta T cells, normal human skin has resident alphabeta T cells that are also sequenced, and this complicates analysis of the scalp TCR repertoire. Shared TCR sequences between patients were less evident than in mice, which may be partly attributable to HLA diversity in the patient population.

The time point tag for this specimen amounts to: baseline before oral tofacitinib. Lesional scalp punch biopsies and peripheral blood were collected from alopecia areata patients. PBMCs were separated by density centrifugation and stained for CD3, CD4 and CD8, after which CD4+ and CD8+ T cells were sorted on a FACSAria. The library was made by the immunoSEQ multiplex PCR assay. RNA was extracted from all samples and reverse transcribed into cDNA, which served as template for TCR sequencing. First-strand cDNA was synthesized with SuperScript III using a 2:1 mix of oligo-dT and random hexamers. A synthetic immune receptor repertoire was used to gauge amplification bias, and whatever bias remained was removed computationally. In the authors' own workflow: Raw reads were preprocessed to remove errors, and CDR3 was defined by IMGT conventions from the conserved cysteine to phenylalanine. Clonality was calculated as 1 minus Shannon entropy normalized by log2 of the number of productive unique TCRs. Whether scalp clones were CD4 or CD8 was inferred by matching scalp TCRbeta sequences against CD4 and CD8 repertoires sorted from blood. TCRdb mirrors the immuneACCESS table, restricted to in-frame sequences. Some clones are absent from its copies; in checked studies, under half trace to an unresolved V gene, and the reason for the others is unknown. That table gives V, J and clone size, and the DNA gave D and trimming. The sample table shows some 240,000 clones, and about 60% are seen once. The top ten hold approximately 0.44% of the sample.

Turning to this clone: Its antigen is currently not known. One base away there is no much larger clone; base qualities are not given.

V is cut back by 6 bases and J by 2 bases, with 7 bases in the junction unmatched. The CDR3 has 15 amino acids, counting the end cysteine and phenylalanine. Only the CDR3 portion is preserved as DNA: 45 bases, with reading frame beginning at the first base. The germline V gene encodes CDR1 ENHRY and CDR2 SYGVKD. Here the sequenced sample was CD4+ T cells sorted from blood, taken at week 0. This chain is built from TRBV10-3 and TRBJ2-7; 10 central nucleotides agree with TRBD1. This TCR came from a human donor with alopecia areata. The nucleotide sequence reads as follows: TGTGCCATCAGCCGCCCGGACAGGGGGGCCTACGAGCAGTACTTC. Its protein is CAISRPDRGAYEQYF.